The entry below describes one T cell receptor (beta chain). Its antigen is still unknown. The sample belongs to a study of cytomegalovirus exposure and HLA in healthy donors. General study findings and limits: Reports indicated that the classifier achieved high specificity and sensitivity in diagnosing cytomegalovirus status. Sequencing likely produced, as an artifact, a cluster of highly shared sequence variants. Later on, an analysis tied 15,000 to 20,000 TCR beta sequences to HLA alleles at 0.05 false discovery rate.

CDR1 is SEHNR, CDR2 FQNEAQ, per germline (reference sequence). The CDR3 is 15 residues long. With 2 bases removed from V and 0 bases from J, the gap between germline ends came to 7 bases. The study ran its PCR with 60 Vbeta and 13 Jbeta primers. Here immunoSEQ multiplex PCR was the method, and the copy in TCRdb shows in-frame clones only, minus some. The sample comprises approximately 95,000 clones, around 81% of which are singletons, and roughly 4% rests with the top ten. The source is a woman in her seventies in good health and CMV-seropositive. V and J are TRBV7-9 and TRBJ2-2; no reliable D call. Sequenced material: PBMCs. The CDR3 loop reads CASSLLGSNTGELFF. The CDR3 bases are TGTGCCAGCAGCTTACTCGGGTCGAACACCGGGGAGCTGTTTTTT.